This T cell receptor beta chain was obtained from a study of blood T cells in healthy people across ages. At least 7 million PBMCs were isolated per sample. To note about this clonotype: Its target is unknown.

The CDR3 covers 17 residues. The germline CDR1 and CDR2 sequences are SGHRS and YFSETQ. V shed 1 base and J 6 bases; nucleotides not matched to a gene: 13. Whole-study results and caveats: A strong correlation was found between TCR beta diversity and the percentage of naive T cells.

It was with a sample-barcoded 5' primer and a J-beta primer mix that a second PCR of roughly 7 to 12 cycles was run. CDR3-containing paired-end reads numbering at least 2.5 million came from each sample. TCRdb re-called the 5' RACE reads with MiXCR, one entry per CDR3 protein. The table has over 1,300,000 distinct CDR3 sequences, roughly 64% seen once. The chain uses TRBV5-1 and TRBJ1-2; 9 bases match TRBD1. The source of this sequence is a man aged 18-30 years in good health. Specimen: blood. In DNA form, the CDR3 reads TGCGCCAGCAGCTTGCGAATTCGTGGACAGGGGAAAGATGGCTACACCTTC. As protein: CASSLRIRGQGKDGYTF.